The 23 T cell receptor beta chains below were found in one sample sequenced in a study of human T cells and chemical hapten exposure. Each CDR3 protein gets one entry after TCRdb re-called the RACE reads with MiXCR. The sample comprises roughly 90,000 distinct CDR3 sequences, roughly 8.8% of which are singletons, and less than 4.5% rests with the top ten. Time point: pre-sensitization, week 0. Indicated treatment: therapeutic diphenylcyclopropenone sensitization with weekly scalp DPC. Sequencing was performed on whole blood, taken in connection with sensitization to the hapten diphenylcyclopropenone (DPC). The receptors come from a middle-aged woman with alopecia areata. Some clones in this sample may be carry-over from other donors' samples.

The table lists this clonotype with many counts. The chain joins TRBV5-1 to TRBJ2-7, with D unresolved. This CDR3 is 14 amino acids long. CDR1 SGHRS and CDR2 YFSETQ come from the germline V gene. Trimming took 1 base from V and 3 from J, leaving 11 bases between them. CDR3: CASSLSLGVYEQYF. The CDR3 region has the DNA TGCGCCAGCAGCTTGTCTCTGGGTGTCTACGAGCAGTACTTC. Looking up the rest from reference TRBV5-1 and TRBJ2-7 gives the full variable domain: KAGVTQTPRYLIKTRGQQVTLSCSPISGHRSVSWYQQTPGQGLQFLFEYFSETQRNKGNFPGRFSGRQFSNSRSEMNVSTLELGDSALYLCASSLSLGVYEQYFGPGTRLTVT.

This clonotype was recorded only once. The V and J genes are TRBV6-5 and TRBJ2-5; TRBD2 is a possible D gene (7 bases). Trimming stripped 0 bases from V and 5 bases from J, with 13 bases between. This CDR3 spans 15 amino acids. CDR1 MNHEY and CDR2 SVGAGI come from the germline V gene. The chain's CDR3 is CASSYSNGGLETQYF. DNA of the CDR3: TGTGCCAGCAGTTACTCGAACGGGGGGCTGGAGACCCAGTACTTC.

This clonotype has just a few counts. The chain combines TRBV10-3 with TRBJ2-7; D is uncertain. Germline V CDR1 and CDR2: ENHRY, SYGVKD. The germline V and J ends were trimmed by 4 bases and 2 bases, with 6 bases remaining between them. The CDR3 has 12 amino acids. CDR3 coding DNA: TGTGCCATCAGTGTTCGGACCTACGAGCAGTACTTC. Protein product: CAISVRTYEQYF.

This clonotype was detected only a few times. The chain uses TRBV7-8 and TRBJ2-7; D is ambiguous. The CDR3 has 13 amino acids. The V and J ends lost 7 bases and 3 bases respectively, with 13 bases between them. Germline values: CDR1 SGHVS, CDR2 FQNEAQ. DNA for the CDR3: TGTGCCAGCACCACTACGACTCTCTACGAGCAGTACTTC. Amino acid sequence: CASTTTTLYEQYF.

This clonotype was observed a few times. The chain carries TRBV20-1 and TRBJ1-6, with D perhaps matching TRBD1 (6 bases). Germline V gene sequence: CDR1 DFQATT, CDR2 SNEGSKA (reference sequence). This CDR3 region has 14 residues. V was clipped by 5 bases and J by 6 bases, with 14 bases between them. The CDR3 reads CSAPHREFNSPLHF. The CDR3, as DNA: TGCAGTGCTCCGCACAGGGAGTTTAATTCACCCCTCCACTTT.

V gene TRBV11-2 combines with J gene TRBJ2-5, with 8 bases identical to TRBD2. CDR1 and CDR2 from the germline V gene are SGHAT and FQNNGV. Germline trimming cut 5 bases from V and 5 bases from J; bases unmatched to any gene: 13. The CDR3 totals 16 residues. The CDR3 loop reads CASSTGLAGTGETQYF. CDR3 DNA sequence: TGTGCCAGCAGCACGGGGTTAGCGGGGACTGGGGAGACCCAGTACTTC.

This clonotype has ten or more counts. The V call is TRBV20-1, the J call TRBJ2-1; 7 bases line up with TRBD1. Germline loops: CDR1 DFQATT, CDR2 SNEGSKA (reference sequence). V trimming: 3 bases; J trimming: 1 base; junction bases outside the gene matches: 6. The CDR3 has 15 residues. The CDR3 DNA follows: TGCAGTGCTAGTGTGGGGACAGCGTCCTACAATGAGCAGTTCTTC. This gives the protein CSASVGTASYNEQFF.

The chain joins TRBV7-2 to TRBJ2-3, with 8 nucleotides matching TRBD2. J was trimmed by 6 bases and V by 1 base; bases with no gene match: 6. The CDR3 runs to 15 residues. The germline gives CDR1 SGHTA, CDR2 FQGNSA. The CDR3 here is CASSLGISGVDTQYF. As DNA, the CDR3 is TGTGCCAGCAGCTTAGGGATTAGCGGGGTGGATACGCAGTATTTT.

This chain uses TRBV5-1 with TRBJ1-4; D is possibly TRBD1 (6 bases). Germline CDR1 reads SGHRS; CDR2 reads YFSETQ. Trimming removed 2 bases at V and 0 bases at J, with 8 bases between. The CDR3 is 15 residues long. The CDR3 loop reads CASSLQGSTNEKLFF. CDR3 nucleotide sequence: TGCGCCAGCAGCTTACAGGGCTCAACTAATGAAAAACTGTTTTTT.

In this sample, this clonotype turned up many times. CDR3 protein: CASSLVAEETQYF. CDR3 DNA sequence: TGTGCCAGCAGCTTGGTGGCGGAAGAGACCCAGTACTTC. The chain uses TRBV5-6 and TRBJ2-5; the D is unclear. Deletions cut 0 bases from V and 3 bases from J, with 6 bases between. Germline V lookup: CDR1 SGHDT, CDR2 YYEEEE. The CDR3 loop spans 13 amino acids. Together with reference TRBV5-6 and TRBJ2-5, the CDR3 gives the full variable domain: DAGVTQSPTHLIKTRGQQVTLRCSPKSGHDTVSWYQQALGQGPQFIFQYYEEEERQRGNFPDRFSGHQFPNYSSELNVNALLLGDSALYLCASSLVAEETQYFGPGTRLLVL.

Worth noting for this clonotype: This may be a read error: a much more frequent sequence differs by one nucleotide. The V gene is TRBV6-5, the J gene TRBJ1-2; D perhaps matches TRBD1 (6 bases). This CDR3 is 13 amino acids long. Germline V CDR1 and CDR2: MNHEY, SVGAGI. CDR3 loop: CTSTTRTDYGYTF. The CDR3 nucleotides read TGTACCAGCACCACCCGGACAGATTATGGCTACACCTTC.

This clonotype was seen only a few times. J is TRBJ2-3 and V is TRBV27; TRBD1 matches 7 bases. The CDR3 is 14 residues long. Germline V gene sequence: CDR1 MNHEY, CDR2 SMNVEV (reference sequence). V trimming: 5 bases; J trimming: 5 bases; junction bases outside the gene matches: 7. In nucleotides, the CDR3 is TGTGCCAGCAGTCTAAACAGGGGTATAGATACGCAGTATTTT. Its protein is CASSLNRGIDTQYF.

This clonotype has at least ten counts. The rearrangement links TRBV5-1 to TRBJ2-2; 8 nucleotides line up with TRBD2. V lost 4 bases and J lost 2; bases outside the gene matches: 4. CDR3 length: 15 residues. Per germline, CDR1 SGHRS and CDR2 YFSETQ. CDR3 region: CASSPGGLNTGELFF. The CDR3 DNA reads TGCGCCAGCAGCCCGGGGGGGCTTAACACCGGGGAGCTGTTTTTT.

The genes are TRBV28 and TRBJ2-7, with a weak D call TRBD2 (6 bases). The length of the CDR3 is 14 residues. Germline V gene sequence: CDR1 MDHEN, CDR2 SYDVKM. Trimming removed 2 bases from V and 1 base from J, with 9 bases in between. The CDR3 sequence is CASSLSGGSYEQYF. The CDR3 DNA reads TGTGCCAGCAGTTTAAGTGGGGGGTCCTACGAGCAGTACTTC.

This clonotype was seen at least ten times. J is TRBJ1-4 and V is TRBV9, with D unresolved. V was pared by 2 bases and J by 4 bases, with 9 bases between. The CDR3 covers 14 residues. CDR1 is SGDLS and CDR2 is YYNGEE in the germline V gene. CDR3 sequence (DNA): TGTGCCAGCAGCGTTACAGATTATAATGAAAAACTGTTTTTT. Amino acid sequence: CASSVTDYNEKLFF.

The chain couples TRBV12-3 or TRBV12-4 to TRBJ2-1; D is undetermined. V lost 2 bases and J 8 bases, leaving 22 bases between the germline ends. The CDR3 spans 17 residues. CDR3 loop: CASSLILRPTDIYEQFF. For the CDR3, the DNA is TGTGCCAGCAGTTTAATCCTCCGCCCGACGGATATATATGAGCAGTTCTTC.

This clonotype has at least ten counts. The CDR3 coding sequence is TGTGCCAGCAGCGTAGGGTGGGGATCCTACGAGCAGTACTTC. It yields the protein CASSVGWGSYEQYF. V and J are TRBV9 and TRBJ2-7; unclear D gene. CDR3 size: 14 residues. Germline assignment: CDR1 SGDLS and CDR2 YYNGEE. V lost 0 bases, J lost 1 base, and 8 bases lay in between.

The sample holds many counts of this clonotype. CDR3 bases: TGCAGCGTTGGGGCCAGGGATCAGCCCCAGCATTTT. The encoded protein is CSVGARDQPQHF. The J gene is TRBJ1-5, the V gene TRBV29-1; D is perhaps TRBD1 (5 bases). Germline CDR1 and CDR2: SQVTM and ANQGSEA. The CDR3 consists of 12 residues. Trimming left V 4 bases short and J 5 bases short, with 9 bases between.

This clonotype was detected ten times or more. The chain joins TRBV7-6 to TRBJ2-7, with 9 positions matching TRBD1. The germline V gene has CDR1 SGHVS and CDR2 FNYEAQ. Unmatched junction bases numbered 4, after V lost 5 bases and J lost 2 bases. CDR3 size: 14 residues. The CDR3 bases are TGTGCCAGCAGCCCGGGACAGGGCCCCTACGAGCAGTACTTC. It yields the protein CASSPGQGPYEQYF.

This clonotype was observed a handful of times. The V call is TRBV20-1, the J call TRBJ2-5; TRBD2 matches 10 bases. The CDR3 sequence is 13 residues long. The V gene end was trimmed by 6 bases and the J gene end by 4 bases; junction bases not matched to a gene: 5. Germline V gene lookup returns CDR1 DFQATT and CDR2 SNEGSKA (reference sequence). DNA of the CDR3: TGCAGTGCCTCGACTAGCGGGCCAGAGACCCAGTACTTC. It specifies CSASTSGPETQYF.

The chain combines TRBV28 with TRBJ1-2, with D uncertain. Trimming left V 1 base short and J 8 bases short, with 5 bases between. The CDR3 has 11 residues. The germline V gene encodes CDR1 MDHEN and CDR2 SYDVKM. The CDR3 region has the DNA TGTGCCAGCAGTTTATCCAGAGGCTACACCTTC. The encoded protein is CASSLSRGYTF.

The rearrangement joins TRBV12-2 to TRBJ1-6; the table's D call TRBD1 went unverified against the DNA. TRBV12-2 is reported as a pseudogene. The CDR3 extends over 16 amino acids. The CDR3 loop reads CASRLETGPGLSPLHF. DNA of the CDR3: TGTGCAAGTCGCTTAGAAACGGGACCCGGACTCTCACCCCTCCACTTT.

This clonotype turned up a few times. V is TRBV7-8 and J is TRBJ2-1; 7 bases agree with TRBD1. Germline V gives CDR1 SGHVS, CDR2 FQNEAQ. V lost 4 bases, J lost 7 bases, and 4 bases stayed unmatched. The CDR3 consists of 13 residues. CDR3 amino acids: CASSSGQTNEQFF. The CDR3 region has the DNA TGTGCCAGCAGCTCGGGACAGACAAATGAGCAGTTCTTC.